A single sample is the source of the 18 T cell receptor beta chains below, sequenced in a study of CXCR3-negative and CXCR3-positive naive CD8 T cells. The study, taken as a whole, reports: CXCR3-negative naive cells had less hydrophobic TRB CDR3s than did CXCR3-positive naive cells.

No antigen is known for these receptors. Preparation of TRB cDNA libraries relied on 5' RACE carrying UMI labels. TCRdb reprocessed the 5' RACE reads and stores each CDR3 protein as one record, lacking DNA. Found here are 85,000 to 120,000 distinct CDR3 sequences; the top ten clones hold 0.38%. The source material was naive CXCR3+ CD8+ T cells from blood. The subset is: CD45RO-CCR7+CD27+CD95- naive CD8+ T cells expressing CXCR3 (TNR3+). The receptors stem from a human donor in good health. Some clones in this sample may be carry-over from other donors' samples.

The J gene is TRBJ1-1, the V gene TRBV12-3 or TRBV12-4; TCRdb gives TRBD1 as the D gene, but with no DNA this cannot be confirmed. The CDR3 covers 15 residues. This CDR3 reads CASRRRGQGYTEAFF.

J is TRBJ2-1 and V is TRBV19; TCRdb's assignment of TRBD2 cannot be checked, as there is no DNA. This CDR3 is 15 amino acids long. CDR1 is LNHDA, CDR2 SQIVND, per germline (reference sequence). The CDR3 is CASSWASGRYTGEFF. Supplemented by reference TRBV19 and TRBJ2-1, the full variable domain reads DGGITQSPKYLFRKEGQNVTLSCEQNLNHDAMYWYRQDPGQGLRLIYYSQIVNDFQKGDIAEGYSVSREKKESFPLTVTSAQKNPTAFYLCASSWASGRYTGEFFGPGTRLTVL.

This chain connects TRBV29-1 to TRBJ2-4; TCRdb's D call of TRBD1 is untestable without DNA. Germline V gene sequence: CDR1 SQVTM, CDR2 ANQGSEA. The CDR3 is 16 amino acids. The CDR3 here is CSVEDARTGTRNIQYF.

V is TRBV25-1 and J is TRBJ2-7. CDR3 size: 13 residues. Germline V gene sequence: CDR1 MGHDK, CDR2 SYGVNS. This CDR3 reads CASREAGTYEQYF.

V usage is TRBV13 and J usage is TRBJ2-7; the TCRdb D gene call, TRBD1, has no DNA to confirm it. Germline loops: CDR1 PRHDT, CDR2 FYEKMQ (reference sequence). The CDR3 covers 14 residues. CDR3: CASSLGEGDYEQYF.

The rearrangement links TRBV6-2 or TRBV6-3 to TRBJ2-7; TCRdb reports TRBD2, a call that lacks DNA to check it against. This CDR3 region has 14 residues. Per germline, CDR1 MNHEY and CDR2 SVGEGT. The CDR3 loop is CASTPTSGFYEQYF.

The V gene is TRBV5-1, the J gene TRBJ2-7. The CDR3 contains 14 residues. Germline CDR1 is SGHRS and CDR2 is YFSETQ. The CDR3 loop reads CASSSGGFAYEQYF.

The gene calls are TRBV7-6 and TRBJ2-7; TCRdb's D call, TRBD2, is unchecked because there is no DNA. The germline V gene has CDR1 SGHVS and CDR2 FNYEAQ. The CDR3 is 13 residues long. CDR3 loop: CASSPEAGYEQYF.

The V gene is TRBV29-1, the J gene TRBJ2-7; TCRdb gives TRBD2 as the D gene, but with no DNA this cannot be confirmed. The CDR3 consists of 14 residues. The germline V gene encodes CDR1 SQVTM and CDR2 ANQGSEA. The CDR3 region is CSVERAASADEQYF.

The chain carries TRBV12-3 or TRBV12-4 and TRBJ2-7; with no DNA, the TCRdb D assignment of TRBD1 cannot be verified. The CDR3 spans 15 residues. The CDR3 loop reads CASSTREAAGSKHYF.

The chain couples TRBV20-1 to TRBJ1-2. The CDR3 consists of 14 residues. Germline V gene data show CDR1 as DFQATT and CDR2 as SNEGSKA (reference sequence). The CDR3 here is CSARELGLNYGYTF.

The CDR3 protein is CASSRAPWGGANNEQFF. The chain combines TRBV4-3 with TRBJ2-1; TCRdb's assignment of TRBD1 cannot be checked, as there is no DNA. This CDR3 contains 17 residues. Germline assignment: CDR1 LGHNA and CDR2 YSLEER.

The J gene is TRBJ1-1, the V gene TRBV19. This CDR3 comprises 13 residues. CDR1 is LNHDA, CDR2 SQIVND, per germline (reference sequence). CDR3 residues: CASRATGNTEAFF.

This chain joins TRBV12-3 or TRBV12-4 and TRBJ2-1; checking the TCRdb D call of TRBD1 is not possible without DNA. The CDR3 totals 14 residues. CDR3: CASSLTPTNNEQFF.

CDR3 protein: CASSPTDSPKYF. The V and J genes are TRBV7-9 and TRBJ2-7; TCRdb selects TRBD1, and the lack of DNA leaves this call unchecked. Per germline, CDR1 SEHNR and CDR2 FQNEAQ (reference sequence). The CDR3 consists of 12 residues.

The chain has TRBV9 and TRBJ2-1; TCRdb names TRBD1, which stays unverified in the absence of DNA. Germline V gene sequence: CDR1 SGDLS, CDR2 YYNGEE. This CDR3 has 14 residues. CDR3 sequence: CASKAGTGEPEQFF. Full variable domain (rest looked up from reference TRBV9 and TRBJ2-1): DSGVTQTPKHLITATGQRVTLRCSPRSGDLSVYWYQQSLDQGLQFLIQYYNGEERAKGNILERFSAQQFPDLHSELNLSSLELGDSALYFCASKAGTGEPEQFFGPGTRLTVL.

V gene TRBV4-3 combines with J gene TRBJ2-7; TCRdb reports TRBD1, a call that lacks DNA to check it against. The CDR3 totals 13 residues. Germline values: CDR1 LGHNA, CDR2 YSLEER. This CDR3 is CASSGRRGDEQYF.

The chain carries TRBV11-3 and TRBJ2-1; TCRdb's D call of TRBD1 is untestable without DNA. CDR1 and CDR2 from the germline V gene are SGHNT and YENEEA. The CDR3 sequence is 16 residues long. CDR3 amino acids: CASRLPSGQGVSEQFF.